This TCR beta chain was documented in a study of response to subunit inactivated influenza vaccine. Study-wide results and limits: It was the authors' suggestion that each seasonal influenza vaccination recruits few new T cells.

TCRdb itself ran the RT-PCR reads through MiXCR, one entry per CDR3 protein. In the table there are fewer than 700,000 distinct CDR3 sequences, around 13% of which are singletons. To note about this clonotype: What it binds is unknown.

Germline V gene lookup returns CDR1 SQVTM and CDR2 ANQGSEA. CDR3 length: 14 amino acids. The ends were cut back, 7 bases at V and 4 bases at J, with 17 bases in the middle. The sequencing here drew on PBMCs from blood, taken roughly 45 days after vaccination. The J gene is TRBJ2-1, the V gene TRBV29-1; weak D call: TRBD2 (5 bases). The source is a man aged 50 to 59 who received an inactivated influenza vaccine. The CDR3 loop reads CSALTEEKYNEQFF. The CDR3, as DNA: TGCAGCGCTTTGACGGAGGAGAAATACAATGAGCAGTTCTTC.